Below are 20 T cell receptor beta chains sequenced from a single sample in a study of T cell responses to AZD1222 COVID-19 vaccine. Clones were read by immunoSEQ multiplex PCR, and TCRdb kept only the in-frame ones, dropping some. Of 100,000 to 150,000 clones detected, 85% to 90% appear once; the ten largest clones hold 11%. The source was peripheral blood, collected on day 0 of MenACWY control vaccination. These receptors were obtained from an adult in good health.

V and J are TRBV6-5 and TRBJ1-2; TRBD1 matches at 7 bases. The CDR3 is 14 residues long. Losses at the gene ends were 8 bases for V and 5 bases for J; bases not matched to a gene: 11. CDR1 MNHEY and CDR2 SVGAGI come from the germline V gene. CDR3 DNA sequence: TGTGCCAGCCGTCCCCCGGGACAGAAATATGGCTACACCTTC. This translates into CASRPPGQKYGYTF.

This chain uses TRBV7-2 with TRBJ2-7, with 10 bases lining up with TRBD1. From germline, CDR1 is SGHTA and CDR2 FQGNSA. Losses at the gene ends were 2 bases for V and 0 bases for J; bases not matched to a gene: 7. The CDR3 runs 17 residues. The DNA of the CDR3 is TGTGCCAGCAGCTTAAGTACGGGACAGGGGTTCTCCTACGAGCAGTACTTC. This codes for CASSLSTGQGFSYEQYF.

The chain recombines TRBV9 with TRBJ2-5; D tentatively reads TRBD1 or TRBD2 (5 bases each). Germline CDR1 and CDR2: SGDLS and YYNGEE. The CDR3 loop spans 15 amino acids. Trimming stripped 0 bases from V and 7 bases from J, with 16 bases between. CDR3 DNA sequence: TGTGCCAGCAGCGTAGCATCGGCGGCCGGGGCGACCCAGTACTTC. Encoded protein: CASSVASAAGATQYF.

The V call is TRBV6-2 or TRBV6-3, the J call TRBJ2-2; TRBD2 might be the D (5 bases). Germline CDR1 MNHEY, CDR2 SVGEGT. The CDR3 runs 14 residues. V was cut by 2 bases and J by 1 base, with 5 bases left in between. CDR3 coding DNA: TGTGCCAGCAGTTACCGGGGGAACACCGGGGAGCTGTTTTTT. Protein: CASSYRGNTGELFF.

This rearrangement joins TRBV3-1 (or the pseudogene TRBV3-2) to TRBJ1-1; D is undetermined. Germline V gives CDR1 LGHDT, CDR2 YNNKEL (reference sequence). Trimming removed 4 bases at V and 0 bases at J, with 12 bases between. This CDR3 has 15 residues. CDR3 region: CASSRGRDLNTEAFF. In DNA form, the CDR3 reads TGTGCCAGCAGCCGAGGGAGGGATTTGAACACTGAAGCTTTCTTT.

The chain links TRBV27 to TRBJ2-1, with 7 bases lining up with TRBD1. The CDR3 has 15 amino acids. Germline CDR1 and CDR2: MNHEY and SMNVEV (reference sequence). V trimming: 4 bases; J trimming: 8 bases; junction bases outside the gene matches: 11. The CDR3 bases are TGTGCCAGCAGTTCGCCATTCTTTCAGGGGGATGAGCAGTTCTTC. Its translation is CASSSPFFQGDEQFF.

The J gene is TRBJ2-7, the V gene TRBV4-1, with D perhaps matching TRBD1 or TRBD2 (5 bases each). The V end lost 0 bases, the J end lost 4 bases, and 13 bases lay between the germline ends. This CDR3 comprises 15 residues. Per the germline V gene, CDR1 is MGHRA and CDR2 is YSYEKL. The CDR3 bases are TGCGCCAGCAGCCAAGAGTTGGGGGTAGCGTACGAGCAGTACTTC. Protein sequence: CASSQELGVAYEQYF.

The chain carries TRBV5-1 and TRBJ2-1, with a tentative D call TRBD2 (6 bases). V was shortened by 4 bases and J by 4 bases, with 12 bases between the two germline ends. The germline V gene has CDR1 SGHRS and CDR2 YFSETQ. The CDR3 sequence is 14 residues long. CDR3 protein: CASSGTGTYNEQFF. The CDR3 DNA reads TGCGCCAGCAGCGGTACCGGGACTTACAATGAGCAGTTCTTC.

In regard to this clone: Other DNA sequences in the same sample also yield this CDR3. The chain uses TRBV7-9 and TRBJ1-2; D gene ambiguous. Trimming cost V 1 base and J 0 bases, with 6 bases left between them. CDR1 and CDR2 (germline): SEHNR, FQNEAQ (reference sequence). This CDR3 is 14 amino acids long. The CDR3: CASSLVSTNYGYTF. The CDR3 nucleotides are TGTGCCAGCAGCTTAGTTAGTACTAACTATGGCTACACCTTC.

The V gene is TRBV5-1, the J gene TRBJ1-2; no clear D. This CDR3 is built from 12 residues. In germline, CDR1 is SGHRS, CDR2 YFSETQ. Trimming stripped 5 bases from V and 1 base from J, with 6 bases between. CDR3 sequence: CASSLDNYGYTF. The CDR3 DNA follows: TGCGCCAGCAGTTTAGATAACTATGGCTACACCTTC.

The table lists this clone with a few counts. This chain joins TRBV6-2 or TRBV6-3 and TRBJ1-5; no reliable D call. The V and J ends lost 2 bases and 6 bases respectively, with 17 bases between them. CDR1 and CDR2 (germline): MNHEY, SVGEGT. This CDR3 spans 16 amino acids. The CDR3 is CASSYDLSPVVQPQHF. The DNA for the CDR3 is TGTGCCAGCAGTTACGATTTGAGCCCAGTTGTTCAGCCCCAGCATTTT.

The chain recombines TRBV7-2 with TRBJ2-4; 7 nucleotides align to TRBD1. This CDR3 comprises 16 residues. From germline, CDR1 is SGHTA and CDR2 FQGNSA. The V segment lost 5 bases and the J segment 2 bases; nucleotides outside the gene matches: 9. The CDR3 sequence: CASSDVRDSTKNIQYF. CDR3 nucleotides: TGTGCCAGCAGCGACGTCCGGGACAGCACCAAAAACATTCAGTACTTC.

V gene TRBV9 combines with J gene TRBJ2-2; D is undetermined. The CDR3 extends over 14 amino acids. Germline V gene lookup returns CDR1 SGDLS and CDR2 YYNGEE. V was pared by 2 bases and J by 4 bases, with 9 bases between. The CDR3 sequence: CASSVPDRTGELFF. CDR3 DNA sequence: TGTGCCAGCAGCGTCCCGGACCGCACCGGGGAGCTGTTTTTT.

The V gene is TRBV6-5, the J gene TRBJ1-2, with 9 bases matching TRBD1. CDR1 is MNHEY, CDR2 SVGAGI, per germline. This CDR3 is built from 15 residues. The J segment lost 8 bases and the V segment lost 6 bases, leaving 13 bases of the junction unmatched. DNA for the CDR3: TGTGCCAGCAGAATTTTGGGACAGGGAGTTGGCGGCTACACCTTC. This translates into CASRILGQGVGGYTF.

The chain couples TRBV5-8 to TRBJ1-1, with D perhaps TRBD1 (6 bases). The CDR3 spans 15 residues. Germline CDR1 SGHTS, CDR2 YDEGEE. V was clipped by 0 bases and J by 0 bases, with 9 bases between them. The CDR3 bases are TGTGCCAGCAGCTTGGGGACAGCCCTGAACACTGAAGCTTTCTTT. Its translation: CASSLGTALNTEAFF.

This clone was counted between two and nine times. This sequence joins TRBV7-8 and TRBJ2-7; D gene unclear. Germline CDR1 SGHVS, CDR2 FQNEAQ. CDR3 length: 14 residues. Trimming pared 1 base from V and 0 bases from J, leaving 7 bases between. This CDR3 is CASSLGPSSYEQYF. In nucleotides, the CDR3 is TGTGCCAGCAGCTTAGGACCGAGCTCCTACGAGCAGTACTTC.

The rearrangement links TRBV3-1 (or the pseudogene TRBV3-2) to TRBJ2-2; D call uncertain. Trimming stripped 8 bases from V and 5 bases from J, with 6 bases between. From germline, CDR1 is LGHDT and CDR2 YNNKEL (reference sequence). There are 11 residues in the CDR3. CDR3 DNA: TGTGCCAGCTGGAAAACCGGGGAGCTGTTTTTT. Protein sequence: CASWKTGELFF.

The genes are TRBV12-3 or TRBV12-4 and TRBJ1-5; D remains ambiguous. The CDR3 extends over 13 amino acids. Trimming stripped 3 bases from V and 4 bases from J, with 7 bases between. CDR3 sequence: CASSLTLNQPQHF. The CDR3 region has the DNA TGTGCCAGCAGTTTGACACTTAATCAGCCCCAGCATTTT.

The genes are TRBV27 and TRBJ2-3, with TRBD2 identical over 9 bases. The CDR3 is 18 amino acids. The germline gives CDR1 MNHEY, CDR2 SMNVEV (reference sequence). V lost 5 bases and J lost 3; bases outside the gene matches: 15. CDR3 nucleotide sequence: TGTGCCAGCAGTCCCCTTATGGGACTAGCAACGTGGACAGATACGCAGTATTTT. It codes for CASSPLMGLATWTDTQYF.

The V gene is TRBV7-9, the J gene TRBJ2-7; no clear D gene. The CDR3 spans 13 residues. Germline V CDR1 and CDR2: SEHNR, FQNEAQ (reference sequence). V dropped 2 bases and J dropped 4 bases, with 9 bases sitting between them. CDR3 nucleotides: TGTGCCAGCAGCTTACTGAATGGATACGAGCAGTACTTC. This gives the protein CASSLLNGYEQYF. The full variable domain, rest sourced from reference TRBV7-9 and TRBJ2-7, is DTGVSQNPRHKITKRGQNVTFRCDPISEHNRLYWYRQTLGQGPEFLTYFQNEAQLEKSRLLSDRFSAERPKGSFSTLEIQRTEQGDSAMYLCASSLLNGYEQYFGPGTRLTVT.